This is a list of T cell receptor beta chains from one sample in a study of T cells in Graves' hyperthyroidism and ophthalmopathy. A single record per CDR3 protein comes from TCRdb applying MiXCR to the multiplex PCR reads. In the table there are over 650,000 distinct CDR3 sequences, roughly 15% of which are singletons. The specimen was blood. These receptors were taken from a man between 18 and 35 years old with Graves' hyperthyroidism. CDR3s include the opening cysteine and the closing phenylalanine or tryptophan. Each record gives: CDR3 length, V gene, clone size, J gene, CDR3 protein. The size of a clone is reported for some rows only, either as once, few or many, or as a class for expanded clones.

length: 15; V: TRBV2; size: few; J: TRBJ2-5; CDR3: CASSGRNALQETQYF
length: 13; V: TRBV7-8; size: many; J: TRBJ2-1; CDR3: CASSLGTLREQFF
length: 14; V: TRBV27; size: many; J: TRBJ2-5; CDR3: CASRKGPVRETQYF
length: 15; V: TRBV2; size: many; J: TRBJ1-5; CDR3: CASSPGMRSNQPQHF
length: 16; V: TRBV2; size: few; J: TRBJ1-4; CDR3: CASSAGEGTTNEKLFF
length: 13; V: TRBV29-1; size: many; J: TRBJ2-1; CDR3: CSLIAGGYNEQFF
length: 13; V: TRBV27; size: -; J: TRBJ1-5; CDR3: CASSLWVGQPQHF
length: 17; V: TRBV27; size: many; J: TRBJ2-5; CDR3: CASSRARGLTSGETQYF
length: 14; V: TRBV10-2; size: few; J: TRBJ2-3; CDR3: CASRGLTSTDTQYF
length: 14; V: TRBV29-1; size: few; J: TRBJ2-3; CDR3: CSLGQGASTDTQYF
length: 14; V: TRBV7-9; size: few; J: TRBJ2-3; CDR3: CASAPRTISDTQYF
length: 12; V: TRBV29-1; size: -; J: TRBJ2-4; CDR3: CSVGQGTDIQYF
length: 14; V: TRBV27; size: many; J: TRBJ2-7; CDR3: CASSLSPPPYEQYF
length: 13; V: TRBV12-3/TRBV12-4; size: many; J: TRBJ2-7; CDR3: CASSLRQVGDRDF
length: 15; V: TRBV5-1; size: -; J: TRBJ1-6; CDR3: CASSLEAGGRSPLHF
length: 12; V: TRBV12-3/TRBV12-4; size: few; J: TRBJ2-3; CDR3: CASIKGGDTQYF
length: 10; V: TRBV7-2; size: few; J: TRBJ2-1; CDR3: CASSFYEQFF
length: 14; V: TRBV9; size: -; J: TRBJ1-1; CDR3: CASSVRGIGSEAFF
length: 12; V: TRBV11-2; size: few; J: TRBJ2-7; CDR3: CASRGWFHEQYF
length: 15; V: TRBV5-5; size: -; J: TRBJ2-1; CDR3: CASSLVVAGPGEQFF
length: 16; V: TRBV20-1; size: few; J: TRBJ2-1; CDR3: CSARDPAGQAQGEQFF
length: 11; V: TRBV30; size: many; J: TRBJ2-1; CDR3: CAHSYDNEQFF
length: 12; V: TRBV2; size: -; J: TRBJ2-7; CDR3: CASSVQGPEQYF
length: 14; V: TRBV9; size: many; J: TRBJ2-7; CDR3: CASSGGGGSYEQYF
length: 13; V: TRBV7-9; size: few; J: TRBJ2-3; CDR3: CASSLSGKDTQYF
length: 12; V: TRBV7-9; size: -; J: TRBJ1-2; CDR3: CASSFESHGYTF
length: 12; V: TRBV7-2; size: many; J: TRBJ2-4; CDR3: CASSDVGNIQYF
length: 13; V: TRBV2; size: -; J: TRBJ1-5; CDR3: CASTKEGGQPQHF
length: 13; V: TRBV4-2; size: -; J: TRBJ2-1; CDR3: CASSQVSHNEQFF
length: 18; V: TRBV6-5; size: many; J: TRBJ2-7; CDR3: CASSYYWSSGGSSYEQYF
length: 11; V: TRBV19; size: -; J: TRBJ1-2; CDR3: CASRTGTGYTF
length: 14; V: TRBV5-8; size: many; J: TRBJ2-5; CDR3: CASRIQQGAETQYF
length: 15; V: TRBV11-2; size: -; J: TRBJ2-7; CDR3: CASRKTSGSSYEQYF
length: 16; V: TRBV28; size: many; J: TRBJ2-7; CDR3: CASSPHQAVSSYEQYF
length: 13; V: TRBV9; size: -; J: TRBJ2-7; CDR3: CASSQEPGGEQYF
length: 13; V: TRBV6-1; size: many; J: TRBJ2-1; CDR3: CANSLAGANEQFF
length: 14; V: TRBV30; size: many; J: TRBJ1-5; CDR3: CAWSVMPGGQPQHF
length: 17; V: TRBV7-2; size: few; J: TRBJ2-7; CDR3: CASSLGPSGILSYEQYF
length: 14; V: TRBV5-8; size: -; J: TRBJ2-5; CDR3: CASSLKGGGGPKYF
length: 14; V: TRBV11-2; size: -; J: TRBJ1-5; CDR3: CASSLSGNDQPQHF
length: 14; V: TRBV12-3/TRBV12-4; size: many; J: TRBJ1-1; CDR3: CASEIGGVNTEAFF
length: 18; V: TRBV2; size: many; J: TRBJ2-4; CDR3: CASSEALTEGGLGNIQYF
length: 13; V: TRBV20-1; size: many; J: TRBJ1-5; CDR3: CSARSESNQPQHF